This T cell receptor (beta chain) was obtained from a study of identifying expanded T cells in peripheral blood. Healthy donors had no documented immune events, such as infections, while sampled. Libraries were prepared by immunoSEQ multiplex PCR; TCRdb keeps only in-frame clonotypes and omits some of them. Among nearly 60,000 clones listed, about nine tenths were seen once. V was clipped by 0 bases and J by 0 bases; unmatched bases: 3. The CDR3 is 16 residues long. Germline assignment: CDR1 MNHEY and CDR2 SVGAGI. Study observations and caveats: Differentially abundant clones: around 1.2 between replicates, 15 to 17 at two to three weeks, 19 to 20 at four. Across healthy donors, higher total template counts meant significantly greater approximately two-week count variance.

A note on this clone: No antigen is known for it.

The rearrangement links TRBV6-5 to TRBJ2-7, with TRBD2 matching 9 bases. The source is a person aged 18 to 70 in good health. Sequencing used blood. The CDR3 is CASSYSAGGSSYEQYF. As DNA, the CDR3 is TGTGCCAGCAGTTACTCGGCGGGGGGGAGCTCCTACGAGCAGTACTTC.